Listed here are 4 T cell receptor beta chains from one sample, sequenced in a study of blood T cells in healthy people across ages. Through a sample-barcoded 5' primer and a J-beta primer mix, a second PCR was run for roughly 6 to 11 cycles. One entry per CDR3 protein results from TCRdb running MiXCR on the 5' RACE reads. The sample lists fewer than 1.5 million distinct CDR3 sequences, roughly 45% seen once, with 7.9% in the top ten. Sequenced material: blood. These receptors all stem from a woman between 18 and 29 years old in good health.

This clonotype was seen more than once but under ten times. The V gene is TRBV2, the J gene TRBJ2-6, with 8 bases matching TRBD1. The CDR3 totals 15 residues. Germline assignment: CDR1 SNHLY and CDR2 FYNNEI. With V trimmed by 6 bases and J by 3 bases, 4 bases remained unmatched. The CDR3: CASRGQVVGANVLTF. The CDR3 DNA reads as TGTGCCAGCAGGGGACAGGTGGTTGGGGCCAACGTCCTGACTTTC. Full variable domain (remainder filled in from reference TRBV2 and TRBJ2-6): EPEVTQTPSHQVTQMGQEVILRCVPISNHLYFYWYRQILGQKVEFLVSFYNNEISEKSEIFDDQFSVERPDGSNFTLKIRSTKLEDSAMYFCASRGQVVGANVLTFGAGSRLTVL.

CDR3 residues: CASSQDITNGRLYNEQYF. DNA of the CDR3: TGTGCCAGCAGCCAAGATATTACGAACGGGAGGCTATACAATGAGCAGTACTTC. The chain employs TRBV3-1 and TRBJ2-1, with 7 bases that match TRBD2. The J call may be wrong; the DNA end is better matched by TRBJ2-7. CDR1 LGHDT and CDR2 YNNKEL come from the germline V gene (reference sequence). The CDR3 consists of 18 residues.

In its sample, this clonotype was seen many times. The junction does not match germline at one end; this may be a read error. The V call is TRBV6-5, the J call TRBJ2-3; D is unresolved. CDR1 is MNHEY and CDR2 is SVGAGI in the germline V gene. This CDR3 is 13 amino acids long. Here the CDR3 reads CASSDSDGDTQYF. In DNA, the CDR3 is TGTGCCAGCAGTGACTCGGACGGAGATACGCAGTATTTT.

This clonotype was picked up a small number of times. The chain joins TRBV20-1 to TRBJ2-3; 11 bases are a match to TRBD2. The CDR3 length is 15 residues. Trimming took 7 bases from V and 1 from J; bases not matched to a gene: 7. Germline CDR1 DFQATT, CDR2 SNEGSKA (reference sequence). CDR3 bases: TGCAGTGGGCTAGCGGGGGGTACTGGCACAGATACGCAGTATTTT. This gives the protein CSGLAGGTGTDTQYF.